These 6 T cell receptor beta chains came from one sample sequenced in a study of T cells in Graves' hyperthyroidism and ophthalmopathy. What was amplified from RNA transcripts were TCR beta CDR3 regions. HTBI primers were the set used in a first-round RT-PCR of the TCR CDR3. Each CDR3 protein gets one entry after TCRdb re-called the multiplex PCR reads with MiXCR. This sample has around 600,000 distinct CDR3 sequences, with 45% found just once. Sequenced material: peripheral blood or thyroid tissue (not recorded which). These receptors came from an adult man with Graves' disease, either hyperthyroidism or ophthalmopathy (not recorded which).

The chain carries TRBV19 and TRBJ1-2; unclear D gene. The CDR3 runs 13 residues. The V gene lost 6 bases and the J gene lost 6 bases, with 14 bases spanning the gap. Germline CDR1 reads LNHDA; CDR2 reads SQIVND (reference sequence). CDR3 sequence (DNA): TGTGCCAGTAGGATGACTGGCCACCATGGCTACACCTTC. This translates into CASRMTGHHGYTF.

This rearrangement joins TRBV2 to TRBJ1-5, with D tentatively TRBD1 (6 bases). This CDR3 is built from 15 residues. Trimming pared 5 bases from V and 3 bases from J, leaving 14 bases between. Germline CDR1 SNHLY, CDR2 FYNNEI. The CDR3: CASSLTGENNQPQHF. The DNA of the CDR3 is TGTGCCAGCAGTCTGACAGGAGAAAACAATCAGCCCCAGCATTTT. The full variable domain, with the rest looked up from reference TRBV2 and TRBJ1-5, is EPEVTQTPSHQVTQMGQEVILRCVPISNHLYFYWYRQILGQKVEFLVSFYNNEISEKSEIFDDQFSVERPDGSNFTLKIRSTKLEDSAMYFCASSLTGENNQPQHFGDGTRLSIL.

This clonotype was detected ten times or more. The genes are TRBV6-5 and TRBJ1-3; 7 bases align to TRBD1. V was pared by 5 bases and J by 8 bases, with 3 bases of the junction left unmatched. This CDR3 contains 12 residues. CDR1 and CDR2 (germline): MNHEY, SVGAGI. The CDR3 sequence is CASSPGQDTIYF. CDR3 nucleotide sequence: TGTGCCAGCAGTCCCGGACAGGACACCATATATTTT.

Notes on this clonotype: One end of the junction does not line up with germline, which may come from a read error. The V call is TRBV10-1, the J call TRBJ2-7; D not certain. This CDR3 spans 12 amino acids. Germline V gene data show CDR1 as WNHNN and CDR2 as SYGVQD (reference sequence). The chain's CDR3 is CASRNSGYEQCF. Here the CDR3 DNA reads TGTGCCAGCAGAAACTCCGGGTACGAGCAGTGCTTC.

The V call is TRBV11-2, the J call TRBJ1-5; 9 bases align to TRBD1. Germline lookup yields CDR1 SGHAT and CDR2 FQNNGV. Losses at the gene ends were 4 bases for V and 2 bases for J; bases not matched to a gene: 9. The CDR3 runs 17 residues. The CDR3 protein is CASSYDYRGLGNQPQHF. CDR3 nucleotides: TGTGCCAGCAGCTACGATTACAGGGGGCTAGGCAATCAGCCCCAGCATTTT.

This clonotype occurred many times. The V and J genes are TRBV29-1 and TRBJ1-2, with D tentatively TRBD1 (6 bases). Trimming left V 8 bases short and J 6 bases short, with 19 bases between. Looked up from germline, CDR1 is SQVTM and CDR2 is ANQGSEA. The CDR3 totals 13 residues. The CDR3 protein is CSMLRGTGDGYTF. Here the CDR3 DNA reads TGCAGCATGCTCAGGGGCACGGGCGATGGCTACACCTTC.